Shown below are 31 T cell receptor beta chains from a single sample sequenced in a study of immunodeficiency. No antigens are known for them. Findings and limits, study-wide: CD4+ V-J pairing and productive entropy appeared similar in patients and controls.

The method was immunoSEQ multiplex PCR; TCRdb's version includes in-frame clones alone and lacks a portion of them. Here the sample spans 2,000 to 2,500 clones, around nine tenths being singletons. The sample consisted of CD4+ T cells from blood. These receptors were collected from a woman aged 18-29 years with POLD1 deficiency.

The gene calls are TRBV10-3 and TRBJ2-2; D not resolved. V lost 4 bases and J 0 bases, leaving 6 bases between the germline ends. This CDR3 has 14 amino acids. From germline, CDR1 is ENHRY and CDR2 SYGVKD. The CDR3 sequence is CAISGVPNTGELFF. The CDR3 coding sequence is TGTGCCATCAGTGGGGTGCCGAACACCGGGGAGCTGTTTTTT.

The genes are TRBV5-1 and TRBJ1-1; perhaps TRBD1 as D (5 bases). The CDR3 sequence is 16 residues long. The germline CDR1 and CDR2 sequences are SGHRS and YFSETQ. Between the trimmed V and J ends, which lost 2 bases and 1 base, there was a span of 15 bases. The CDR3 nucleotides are TGCGCCAGCAGCTTCAATTATATCGACAGGAACACTGAAGCTTTCTTT. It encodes CASSFNYIDRNTEAFF. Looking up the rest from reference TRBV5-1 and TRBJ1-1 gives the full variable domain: KAGVTQTPRYLIKTRGQQVTLSCSPISGHRSVSWYQQTPGQGLQFLFEYFSETQRNKGNFPGRFSGRQFSNSRSEMNVSTLELGDSALYLCASSFNYIDRNTEAFFGQGTRLTVV.

The CDR3 region is CASSVGLAGGPSYEQYF. CDR3 DNA sequence: TGTGCCAGCAGCGTGGGACTAGCGGGAGGGCCCTCCTACGAGCAGTACTTC. The rearrangement links TRBV9 to TRBJ2-7; TRBD2 agrees at 16 bases. Losses at the gene ends were 2 bases for V and 0 bases for J; bases not matched to a gene: 2. The germline V gene encodes CDR1 SGDLS and CDR2 YYNGEE. This CDR3 has 17 residues.

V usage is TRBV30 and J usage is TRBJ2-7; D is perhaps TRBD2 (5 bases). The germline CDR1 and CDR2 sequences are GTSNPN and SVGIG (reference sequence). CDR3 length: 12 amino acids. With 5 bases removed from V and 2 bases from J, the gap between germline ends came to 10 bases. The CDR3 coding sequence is TGTGCCTGGTCGTTCGGGGCCTACGAGCAGTACTTC. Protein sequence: CAWSFGAYEQYF.

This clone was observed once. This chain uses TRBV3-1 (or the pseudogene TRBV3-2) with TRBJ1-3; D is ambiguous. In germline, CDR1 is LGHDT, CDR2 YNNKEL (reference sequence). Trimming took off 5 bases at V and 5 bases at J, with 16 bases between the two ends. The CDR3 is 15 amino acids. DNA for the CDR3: TGTGCCAGCAGCTGCACATATCACGCACGAAACACCATATATTTT. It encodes CASSCTYHARNTIYF.

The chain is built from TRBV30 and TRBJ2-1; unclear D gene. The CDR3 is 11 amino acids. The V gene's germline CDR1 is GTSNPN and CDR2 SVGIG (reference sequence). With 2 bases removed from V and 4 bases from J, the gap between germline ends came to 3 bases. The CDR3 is CAWSYYNEQFF. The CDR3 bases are TGTGCCTGGAGTTATTACAATGAGCAGTTCTTC. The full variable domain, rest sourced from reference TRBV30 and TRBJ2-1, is SQTIHQWPATLVQPVGSPLSLECTVEGTSNPNLYWYRQAAGRGLQLLFYSVGIGQISSEVPQNLSASRPQDRQFILSSKKLLLSDSGFYLCAWSYYNEQFFGPGTRLTVL.

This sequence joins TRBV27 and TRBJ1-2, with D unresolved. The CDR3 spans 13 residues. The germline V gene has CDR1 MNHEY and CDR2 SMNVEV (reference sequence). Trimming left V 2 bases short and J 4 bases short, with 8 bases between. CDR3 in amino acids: CASSLGVPYGYTF. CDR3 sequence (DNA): TGTGCCAGCAGTTTAGGAGTCCCCTATGGCTACACCTTC.

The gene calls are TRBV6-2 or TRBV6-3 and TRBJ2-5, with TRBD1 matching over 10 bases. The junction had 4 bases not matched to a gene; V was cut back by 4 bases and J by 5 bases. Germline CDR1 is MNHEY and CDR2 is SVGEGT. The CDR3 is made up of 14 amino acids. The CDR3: CASSWGTGVETQYF. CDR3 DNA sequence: TGTGCCAGCAGTTGGGGGACAGGGGTGGAGACCCAGTACTTC.

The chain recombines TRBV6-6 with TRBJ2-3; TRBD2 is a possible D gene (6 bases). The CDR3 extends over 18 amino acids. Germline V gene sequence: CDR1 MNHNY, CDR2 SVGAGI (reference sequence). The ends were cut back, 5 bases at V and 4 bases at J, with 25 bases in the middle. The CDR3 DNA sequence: TGTGCCAGCAGTCCGCTCCCGGGGATTGTTAGCGGTGCAGATACGCAGTATTTT. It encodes CASSPLPGIVSGADTQYF.

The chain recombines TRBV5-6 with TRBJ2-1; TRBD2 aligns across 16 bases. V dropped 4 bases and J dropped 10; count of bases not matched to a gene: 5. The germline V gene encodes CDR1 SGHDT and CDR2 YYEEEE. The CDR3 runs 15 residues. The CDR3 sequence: CASSTPGLAGGEQFF. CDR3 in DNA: TGTGCCAGCAGCACTCCGGGACTAGCGGGAGGGGAGCAGTTCTTC.

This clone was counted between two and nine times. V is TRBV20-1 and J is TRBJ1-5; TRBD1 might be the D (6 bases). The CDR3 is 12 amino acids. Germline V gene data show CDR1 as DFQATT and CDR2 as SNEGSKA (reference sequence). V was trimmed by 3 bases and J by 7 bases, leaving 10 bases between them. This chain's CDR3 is CSASGRGQPQHF. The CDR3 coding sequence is TGCAGTGCTAGTGGCAGGGGACAGCCCCAGCATTTT.

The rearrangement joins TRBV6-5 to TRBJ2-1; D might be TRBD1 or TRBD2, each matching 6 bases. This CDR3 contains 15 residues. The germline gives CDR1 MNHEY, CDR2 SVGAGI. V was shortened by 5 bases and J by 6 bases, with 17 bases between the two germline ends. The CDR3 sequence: CASSPAEGGRNEQFF. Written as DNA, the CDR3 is TGTGCCAGCAGTCCGGCGGAGGGGGGACGCAATGAGCAGTTCTTC.

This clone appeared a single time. DNA of the CDR3: TGTGCCAGCAGCCCAGGGAACTATGGCTACACCTTC. Translated: CASSPGNYGYTF. The J gene is TRBJ1-2, the V gene TRBV9, with D perhaps TRBD1 (5 bases). The CDR3 loop spans 12 amino acids. V lost 4 bases and J 2 bases, leaving 6 bases between the germline ends. The germline V gene has CDR1 SGDLS and CDR2 YYNGEE. The whole variable domain, filled in from reference TRBV9 and TRBJ1-2, reads DSGVTQTPKHLITATGQRVTLRCSPRSGDLSVYWYQQSLDQGLQFLIQYYNGEERAKGNILERFSAQQFPDLHSELNLSSLELGDSALYFCASSPGNYGYTFGSGTRLTVV.

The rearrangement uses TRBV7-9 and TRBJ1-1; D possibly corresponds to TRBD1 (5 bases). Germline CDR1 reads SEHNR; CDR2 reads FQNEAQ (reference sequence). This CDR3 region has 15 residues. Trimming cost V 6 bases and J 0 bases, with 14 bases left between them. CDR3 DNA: TGTGCCAGCAGACAGGTAGGGAGGATGAACACTGAAGCTTTCTTT. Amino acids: CASRQVGRMNTEAFF.

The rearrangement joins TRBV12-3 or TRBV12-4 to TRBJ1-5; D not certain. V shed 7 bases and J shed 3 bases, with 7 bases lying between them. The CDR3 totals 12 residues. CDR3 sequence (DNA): TGTGCCAGCAATGGCAACAATCAGCCCCAGCATTTT. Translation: CASNGNNQPQHF.

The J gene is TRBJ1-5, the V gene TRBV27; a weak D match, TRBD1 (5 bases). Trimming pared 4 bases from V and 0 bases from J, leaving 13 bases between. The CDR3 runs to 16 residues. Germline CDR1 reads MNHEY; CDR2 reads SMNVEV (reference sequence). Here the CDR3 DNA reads TGTGCCAGCAGTTCGCTCCGGAGGGGTAGCAATCAGCCCCAGCATTTT. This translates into CASSSLRRGSNQPQHF.

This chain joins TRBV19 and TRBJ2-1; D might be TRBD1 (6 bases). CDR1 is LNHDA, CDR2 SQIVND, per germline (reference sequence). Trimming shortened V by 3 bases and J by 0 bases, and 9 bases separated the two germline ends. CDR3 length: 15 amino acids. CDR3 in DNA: TGTGCCAGTAGTATTGAGACAGGCTCCTACAATGAGCAGTTCTTC. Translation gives CASSIETGSYNEQFF.

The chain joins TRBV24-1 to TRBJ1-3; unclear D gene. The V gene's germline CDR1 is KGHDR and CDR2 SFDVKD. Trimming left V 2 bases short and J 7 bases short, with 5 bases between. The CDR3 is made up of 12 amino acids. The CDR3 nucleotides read TGTGCCACCAGTGATTGGGAGAACACCATATATTTT. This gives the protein CATSDWENTIYF.

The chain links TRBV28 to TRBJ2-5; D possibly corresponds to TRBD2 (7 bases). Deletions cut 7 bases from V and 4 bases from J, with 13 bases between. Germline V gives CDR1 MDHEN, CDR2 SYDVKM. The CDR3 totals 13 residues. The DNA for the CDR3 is TGTGCCAGCACCTTAGGGGGGGCAGAGACCCAGTACTTC. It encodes CASTLGGAETQYF.

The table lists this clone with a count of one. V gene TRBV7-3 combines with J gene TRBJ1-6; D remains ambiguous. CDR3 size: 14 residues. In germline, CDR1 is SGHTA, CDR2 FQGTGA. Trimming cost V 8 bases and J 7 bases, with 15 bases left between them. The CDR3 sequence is CASAPGGSNSPLHF. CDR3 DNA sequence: TGTGCCAGCGCCCCGGGAGGGTCGAATTCACCCCTCCACTTT.

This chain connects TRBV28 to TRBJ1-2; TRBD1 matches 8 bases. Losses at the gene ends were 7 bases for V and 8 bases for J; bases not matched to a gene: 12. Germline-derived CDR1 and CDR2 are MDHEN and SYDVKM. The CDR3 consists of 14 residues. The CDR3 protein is CASTYPTGEGGYTF. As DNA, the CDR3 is TGTGCCAGCACCTATCCGACAGGGGAAGGAGGCTACACCTTC.

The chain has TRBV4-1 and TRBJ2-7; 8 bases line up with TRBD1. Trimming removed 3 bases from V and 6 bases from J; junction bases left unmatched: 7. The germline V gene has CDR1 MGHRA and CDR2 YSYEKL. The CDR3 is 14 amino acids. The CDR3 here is CASSQPGQGREQYF. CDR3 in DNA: TGCGCCAGCAGCCAGCCTGGACAGGGCCGCGAGCAGTACTTC.

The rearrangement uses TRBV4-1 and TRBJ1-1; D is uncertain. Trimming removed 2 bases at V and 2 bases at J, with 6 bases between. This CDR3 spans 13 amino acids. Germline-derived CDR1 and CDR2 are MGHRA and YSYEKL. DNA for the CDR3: TGCGCCAGCAGCCAATTCGAAAACACTGAAGCTTTCTTT. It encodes CASSQFENTEAFF.

In DNA, the CDR3 is TGTGCCAGCAGTTCGACAGATTCTTCCTACAATGAGCAGTTCTTC. Residues: CASSSTDSSYNEQFF. This chain joins TRBV6-5 and TRBJ2-1; D is perhaps TRBD1 (5 bases). The CDR3 covers 15 residues. Germline CDR1 reads MNHEY; CDR2 reads SVGAGI. V gave up 4 bases and J gave up 1 base, with 11 bases separating them.

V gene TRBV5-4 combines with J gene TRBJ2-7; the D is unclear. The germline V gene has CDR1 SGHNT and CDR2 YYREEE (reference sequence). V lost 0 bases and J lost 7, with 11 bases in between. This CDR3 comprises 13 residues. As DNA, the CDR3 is TGTGCCAGCAGCTTGGGTCTCCGGGTAGAGCAGTACTTC. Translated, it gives CASSLGLRVEQYF.

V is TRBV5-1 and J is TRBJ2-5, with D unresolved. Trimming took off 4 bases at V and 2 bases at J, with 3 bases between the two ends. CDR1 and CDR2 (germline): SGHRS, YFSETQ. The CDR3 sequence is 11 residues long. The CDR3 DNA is TGCGCCAGCAGCCCTCAAGAGACCCAGTACTTC. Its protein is CASSPQETQYF.

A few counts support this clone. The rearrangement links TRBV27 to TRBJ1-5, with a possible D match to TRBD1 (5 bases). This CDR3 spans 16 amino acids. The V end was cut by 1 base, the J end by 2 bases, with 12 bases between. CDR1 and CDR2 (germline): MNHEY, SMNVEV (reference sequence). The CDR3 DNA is TGTGCCAGCAGTTTATGGGGACTTGGCGGCAATCAGCCCCAGCATTTT. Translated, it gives CASSLWGLGGNQPQHF.

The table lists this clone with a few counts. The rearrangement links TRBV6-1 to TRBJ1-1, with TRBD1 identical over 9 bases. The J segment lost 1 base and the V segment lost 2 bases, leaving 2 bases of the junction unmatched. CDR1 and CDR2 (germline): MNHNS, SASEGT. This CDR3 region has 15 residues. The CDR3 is CASSEPGQGNTEAFF. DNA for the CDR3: TGTGCCAGCAGTGAACCGGGACAGGGGAACACTGAAGCTTTCTTT.

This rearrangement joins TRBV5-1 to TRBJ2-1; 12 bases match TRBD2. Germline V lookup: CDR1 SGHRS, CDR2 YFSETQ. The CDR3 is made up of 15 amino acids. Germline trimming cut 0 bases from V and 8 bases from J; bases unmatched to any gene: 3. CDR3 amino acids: CASSLGLAGVYEQFF. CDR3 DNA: TGCGCCAGCAGCTTGGGACTAGCGGGAGTCTATGAGCAGTTCTTC.

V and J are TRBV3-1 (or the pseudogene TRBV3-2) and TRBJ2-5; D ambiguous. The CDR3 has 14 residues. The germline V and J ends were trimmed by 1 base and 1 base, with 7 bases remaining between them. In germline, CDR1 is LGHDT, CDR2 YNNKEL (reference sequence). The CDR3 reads CASSQVGGQETQYF. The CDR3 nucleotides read TGTGCCAGCAGCCAAGTAGGTGGCCAAGAGACCCAGTACTTC.

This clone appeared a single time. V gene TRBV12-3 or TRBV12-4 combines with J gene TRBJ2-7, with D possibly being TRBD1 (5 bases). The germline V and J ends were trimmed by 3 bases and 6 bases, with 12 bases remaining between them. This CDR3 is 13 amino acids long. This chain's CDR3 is CASSFAGKGEQYF. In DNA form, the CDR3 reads TGTGCCAGCAGTTTTGCAGGGAAAGGCGAGCAGTACTTC.